Listed here is a single T cell receptor (beta chain). The target antigen is unknown. The sample originates from a study of OX40 agonist ivuxolimab in advanced cancers. The wider study: An agonistic human IgG2 monoclonal antibody against OX40 (CD134) was given.

The CDR3 has 18 amino acids. The ends were cut back, 0 bases at V and 2 bases at J, with 14 bases in the middle. Germline V gives CDR1 SNHLY, CDR2 FYNNEI. Study-wide points: The average count of expanded clones was higher among CD8+ T cells than among CD4+.

Data came from immunoSEQ multiplex PCR; TCRdb stores just in-frame clones and leaves some out. The sample comprises tens of thousands of clones, approximately 91% of which are singletons, and roughly 18% rests with the top ten. The J gene is TRBJ2-6, the V gene TRBV2; TRBD2 is a possible D gene (6 bases). The starting material was CD4+ or CD8+ T cells sorted from blood, obtained in a trial of the OX40 agonist ivuxolimab. This TCR was recovered from an adult with an advanced solid tumor such as melanoma, head and neck, liver or kidney cancer. CDR3 protein: CASSEALWGVAGANVLTF. In DNA, the CDR3 is TGTGCCAGCAGTGAAGCGCTTTGGGGGGTCGCTGGGGCCAACGTCCTGACTTTC.